A single sample is the source of the 29 T cell receptor beta chains below, sequenced in a study of tumor-infiltrating lymphocytes in glioblastoma multiforme. Three nested ARM-PCR rounds with V-beta and C-beta primers built TCRB libraries. TCRdb processed the multiplex PCR reads anew with MiXCR; each CDR3 protein has one entry. In the table there are approximately 20,000 distinct CDR3 sequences, 55% to 75% of which are singletons. The sequencing sample was made of peripheral blood. The receptors come from a male donor with glioblastoma.

This chain connects TRBV11-2 to TRBJ2-7; a possible D gene is TRBD2 (5 bases). The CDR3 extends over 17 amino acids. The germline CDR1 and CDR2 sequences are SGHAT and FQNNGV. V was shortened by 5 bases and J by 0 bases, with 20 bases between the two germline ends. The DNA for the CDR3 is TGTGCCAGCAGCCTCTCTGGAGGAGCACCGAGCTCCTACGAGCAGTACTTC. Its protein product is CASSLSGGAPSSYEQYF.

The chain carries TRBV6-2 or TRBV6-3 and TRBJ2-7, with no clear D. The V gene's germline CDR1 is MNHEY and CDR2 SVGEGT. CDR3 length: 15 residues. V lost 6 bases and J lost 3, with 18 bases in between. As DNA, the CDR3 is TGTGCCAGCAGCCATGATAATAGCAGAGTCTACGAGCAGTACTTC. Its translation is CASSHDNSRVYEQYF.

This clonotype was seen at least ten times. The chain carries TRBV12-3 or TRBV12-4 and TRBJ1-2; D possibly corresponds to TRBD1 (6 bases). This CDR3 is built from 16 residues. V was trimmed by 3 bases and J by 8 bases, leaving 22 bases between them. CDR3 sequence reads: CASSFGGTGPLSGYTF. The CDR3 region has the DNA TGTGCCAGCAGTTTCGGGGGCACCGGGCCTTTGAGCGGCTACACCTTC.

Remarks on this clonotype: The conserved closing phenylalanine or tryptophan is absent in this CDR3, likely reflecting a read error. This CDR3 is CASSQESGLAVTGELFS. For the CDR3, the DNA is TGCGCCAGCAGCCAAGAATCGGGACTAGCAGTCACCGGGGAGCTGTTTTCT. This chain joins TRBV4-1 and TRBJ2-2; 9 bases are shared with TRBD2. The germline V gene has CDR1 MGHRA and CDR2 YSYEKL. Trimming removed 0 bases from V and 4 bases from J; junction bases left unmatched: 6. The length of the CDR3 is 17 residues.

The table lists this clonotype with many counts. This chain uses TRBV12-3 or TRBV12-4 with TRBJ2-1; D might be TRBD1 (5 bases). V shed 3 bases and J shed 6 bases, with 15 bases lying between them. The CDR3 consists of 15 residues. This CDR3 is CASSLGSGFVNEQFF. For the CDR3, the DNA is TGTGCCAGCAGTTTGGGATCAGGGTTCGTCAATGAGCAGTTCTTC.

The chain links TRBV12-3 or TRBV12-4 to TRBJ2-1; possibly TRBD1 or TRBD2 for D (5 bases each). With 7 bases removed from V and 0 bases from J, the gap between germline ends came to 13 bases. The CDR3 contains 15 residues. Here the CDR3 DNA reads TGTGCCAGCAACCGACGGGGCAACTCCTACAATGAGCAGTTCTTC. Encoded protein: CASNRRGNSYNEQFF.

Notes on this clonotype: This may be a read error: a much more frequent sequence differs by one nucleotide. This chain joins TRBV29-1 and TRBJ2-5; D assignment may be TRBD1 or TRBD2 (5 bases each). Germline CDR1 is SQVTM and CDR2 is ANQGSEA. The CDR3 contains 12 residues. The CDR3 protein is CSVRGAREIQYF. CDR3 DNA sequence: TGCAGCGTTAGAGGGGCAAGAGAGATCCAGTACTTC. Combining the CDR3 with reference TRBV29-1 and TRBJ2-5 gives the whole variable domain SAVISQKPSRDICQRGTSLTIQCQVDSQVTMMFWYRQQPGQSLTLIATANQGSEATYESGFVIDKFPISRPNLTFSTLTVSNMSPEDSSIYLCSVRGAREIQYFGPGTRLLVL.

On this clonotype itself: Since the CDR3 does not end with the conserved phenylalanine or tryptophan, this likely comes from a read error. The DNA is omitted, as the CDR3 cannot be located on it reliably, and the CDR3 follows TCRdb's listing. This chain joins TRBV29-1 and TRBJ1-4; the table assigns TRBD1, which was not confirmed against the DNA. The CDR3 length is 13 residues, termini included. Germline V gene lookup returns CDR1 SQVTM and CDR2 ANQGSEA. The CDR3 here is CSVQGGYGEKLSL.

This clonotype showed up just a few times. The chain uses TRBV11-2 and TRBJ1-6; D is unresolved. Germline lookup yields CDR1 SGHAT and CDR2 FQNNGV. With 3 bases removed from V and 9 bases from J, the gap between germline ends came to 6 bases. This CDR3 spans 12 amino acids. As DNA, the CDR3 is TGTGCCAGCAGCTTTAATGGTTCACCCCTCCACTTT. This translates into CASSFNGSPLHF.

With respect to this clonotype: The junction departs from the called germline gene at one end, perhaps through a read error. The V gene is TRBV29-1, the J gene TRBJ2-3, with D perhaps matching TRBD1 (5 bases). Per germline, CDR1 SQVTM and CDR2 ANQGSEA. The CDR3 is 13 amino acids. CDR3 region: CSVSRDQTDTQHF. The CDR3 bases are TGCAGCGTTTCAAGAGACCAGACAGATACGCAACATTTT.

Regarding this clonotype: A much larger clone differs by one base, so this may be a read error. V usage is TRBV5-1 and J usage is TRBJ1-1; TRBD1 might be the D (5 bases). Germline CDR1 is SGHRS and CDR2 is YFSETQ. V was trimmed by 7 bases and J by 6 bases, leaving 16 bases between them. The CDR3 is 13 residues long. CDR3 nucleotides: TGCGCCAGCGCCTTTGGGGGGGGGGCTGAAGCTTTCTTT. It specifies CASAFGGGAEAFF.

Worth noting for this clonotype: No conserved phenylalanine or tryptophan ends this CDR3, so it is likely a read error. The chain combines TRBV11-3 with TRBJ2-5, with unresolved D. This CDR3 comprises 13 residues. The germline gives CDR1 SGHNT, CDR2 YENEEA. Trimming shortened V by 8 bases and J by 9 bases, and 19 bases separated the two germline ends. CDR3 sequence: CASAVAGSDAQYL. The CDR3 nucleotides read TGTGCCAGCGCCGTAGCAGGCTCAGACGCCCAGTACCTC.

Details on this clonotype: A single base separates this from a much larger clone, so it may be a read error. No conserved phenylalanine or tryptophan is present at the end of the CDR3, so a read error is the likely explanation. The gene calls are TRBV29-1 and TRBJ2-1; 7 bases are shared with TRBD2. Trimming at V came to 4 bases and at J to 6 bases, leaving 9 bases not matched to a gene. Germline loops: CDR1 SQVTM, CDR2 ANQGSEA. This CDR3 contains 14 residues. CDR3 sequence: CSVVHGRALNEQFS. Here the CDR3 DNA reads TGCAGCGTTGTTCATGGGAGGGCCCTCAATGAGCAGTTCTCC.

The chain employs TRBV11-2 and TRBJ2-5; D may be TRBD2 (7 bases). V was trimmed by 0 bases and J by 10 bases, leaving 18 bases between them. Germline CDR1 and CDR2: SGHAT and FQNNGV. CDR3 length: 15 residues. The chain's CDR3 is CASSLEPVGGQIQYF. CDR3 nucleotides: TGTGCCAGCAGCTTAGAACCAGTGGGGGGGCAGATCCAGTACTTC.

This chain links TRBV29-1 with TRBJ2-7; 8 bases align to TRBD1. The J segment lost 6 bases and the V segment lost 4 bases, leaving 11 bases of the junction unmatched. Germline assignment: CDR1 SQVTM and CDR2 ANQGSEA. The CDR3 sequence is 14 residues long. The CDR3 protein is CSVGRPGQGIEQYF. The CDR3 nucleotides are TGCAGCGTTGGTCGCCCCGGACAGGGAATCGAGCAGTACTTC.

The rearrangement links TRBV11-1 to TRBJ2-1; 15 bases fit TRBD2. The CDR3 runs 19 residues. V was clipped by 2 bases and J by 7 bases; unmatched bases: 12. CDR1 is SGHAT, CDR2 FQDESV, per germline (reference sequence). The CDR3 DNA follows: TGTGCCAGCAGCTTAAGGGGACTAGCGGGGGGACCTCTTGGAAATGAGCAGTTCTTC. This codes for CASSLRGLAGGPLGNEQFF.

The CDR3, as DNA: TGCGCCAGCCGGGGACTGACATACTATAATTCACCCCTCCACTTT. It yields the protein CASRGLTYYNSPLHF. This chain uses TRBV10-1 with TRBJ1-6, with D tentatively TRBD1 (5 bases). The CDR3 loop spans 15 amino acids. CDR1 WNHNN and CDR2 SYGVQD come from the germline V gene (reference sequence). V lost 8 bases, J lost 3 bases, and 14 bases lay in between.

Notes on this clonotype: Possible read error: a much larger clone is one base away. The chain is built from TRBV20-1 and TRBJ2-2, with TRBD2 identical over 7 bases. V was pared by 3 bases and J by 6 bases, with 10 bases of the junction left unmatched. From germline, CDR1 is DFQATT and CDR2 SNEGSKA (reference sequence). The CDR3 sequence is 15 residues long. This CDR3 is CSASEGRAGAGELFF. For the CDR3, the DNA is TGCAGTGCTAGTGAAGGGAGGGCGGGCGCCGGGGAGCTGTTTTTT.

Comment on this clonotype: One end of the junction does not line up with germline, which may come from a read error. This chain joins TRBV11-2 and TRBJ2-1; TRBD1 might be the D (6 bases). Germline loops: CDR1 SGHAT, CDR2 FQNNGV. The CDR3 has 14 amino acids. CDR3 in amino acids: CASSFSDRAQGRDF. The CDR3 coding sequence is TGTGCCAGCAGCTTTAGTGATCGGGCACAGGGTAGAGATTTC.

With respect to this clonotype: The CDR3 does not close with the conserved phenylalanine or tryptophan, likely indicating a read error. The DNA is left out, because the CDR3 cannot be placed on it with certainty; the CDR3 is given as TCRdb lists it. The chain recombines TRBV11-2 with TRBJ1-2; the table's D call of TRBD1 was not tested on the DNA. The CDR3 is made up of 14 amino acids, end residues included. Germline V gives CDR1 SGHAT, CDR2 FQNNGV. CDR3: CASSPGSGGYGYTI.

In regard to this clonotype: An end of the junction differs from the germline gene, which may be a read error. This sequence joins TRBV6-1 and TRBJ1-2; D is ambiguous. Germline CDR1 reads MNHNS; CDR2 reads SASEGT. The CDR3 extends over 16 amino acids. Here the CDR3 reads CASGEVSGAGNRGYTF. The CDR3 DNA sequence: TGTGCCAGCGGTGAAGTGTCCGGAGCGGGGAATCGTGGCTACACCTTC.

The gene calls are TRBV11-2 and TRBJ1-2; weak D call: TRBD1 (5 bases). Germline assignment: CDR1 SGHAT and CDR2 FQNNGV. The CDR3 is 12 amino acids. V dropped 5 bases and J dropped 6 bases, with 10 bases sitting between them. The CDR3 sequence: CASSGGENGYTF. Written as DNA, the CDR3 is TGTGCCAGCAGCGGAGGGGAAAATGGCTACACCTTC.

CDR3 nucleotide sequence: TGTGCCAGCAGCTTGGACGGGTGGACCTATGGCTACACCTTC. It translates to CASSLDGWTYGYTF. The chain has TRBV5-4 and TRBJ1-2, with no clear D. V gave up 0 bases and J gave up 4 bases, with 10 bases separating them. The germline V gene has CDR1 SGHNT and CDR2 YYREEE (reference sequence). The CDR3 contains 14 residues.

This clonotype was counted between two and nine times. The CDR3 sequence is CASSSGSGGELFF. Here the CDR3 DNA reads TGTGCCAGCAGCTCAGGGTCGGGCGGGGAGCTGTTTTTT. The gene calls are TRBV11-3 and TRBJ2-2, with D tentatively TRBD1 (5 bases). V gave up 4 bases and J gave up 7 bases, with 10 bases separating them. CDR1 and CDR2 (germline): SGHNT, YENEEA. CDR3 length: 13 residues.

This clonotype was counted once. Germline is not matched at one junction end, which may reflect a read error. J is TRBJ2-2 and V is TRBV11-1; D tentatively reads TRBD1 or TRBD2 (5 bases each). This CDR3 contains 15 residues. Germline V CDR1 and CDR2: SGHAT, FQDESV (reference sequence). CDR3 DNA: TGTGCCAGTAGCTTAGGGCTACCGGACACCGGGAAGCTGTTTTTT. This encodes CASSLGLPDTGKLFF.

This clonotype was seen only a few times. Because it lacks the conserved phenylalanine or tryptophan at the end, this CDR3 is likely a read error. The chain links TRBV20-1 to TRBJ2-5, with 12 positions matching TRBD2. CDR3 length: 16 residues. Germline trimming cut 1 base from V and 4 bases from J; bases unmatched to any gene: 7. Germline V gives CDR1 DFQATT, CDR2 SNEGSKA (reference sequence). The CDR3 DNA sequence: TGCAGTGCTAGAGGGACTAGCGGGACAGCAAGAGAGACCCAGTACTTA. Translation gives CSARGTSGTARETQYL.

The genes are TRBV6-5 and TRBJ2-7; TRBD2 matches 8 bases. This CDR3 is built from 13 residues. Per germline, CDR1 MNHEY and CDR2 SVGAGI. With V trimmed by 6 bases and J by 3 bases, 4 bases remained unmatched. The CDR3 DNA is TGTGCCAGCAGGCAGCGGGAGAGCTACGAGCAGTACTTC. Residues: CASRQRESYEQYF.

V usage is TRBV11-3 and J usage is TRBJ2-1, with D perhaps matching TRBD1 (6 bases). The germline gives CDR1 SGHNT, CDR2 YENEEA. Trimming took 8 bases from V and 7 from J, leaving 18 bases between them. The CDR3 is made up of 14 amino acids. As DNA, the CDR3 is TGTGCCAGCCTCCCGGCAGGGGTCTATAATGAGCAGTTCTTC. It translates to CASLPAGVYNEQFF.

This chain uses TRBV6-5 with TRBJ1-1; D ambiguous. V was trimmed by 2 bases and J by 6 bases, leaving 10 bases between them. The CDR3 totals 13 residues. The germline CDR1 and CDR2 sequences are MNHEY and SVGAGI. The CDR3 spells CASSYREYAEAFF. CDR3 sequence (DNA): TGTGCCAGCAGTTACAGGGAGTACGCTGAAGCTTTCTTT.